This T cell receptor beta chain appears in the sequencing data of a study of CD8+ T cells in alopecia areata. The study's findings and limits: In lesional scalp, particularly from alopecia totalis/universalis, clonality was higher than in normal scalp. Scalp data also include sequences from resident alphabeta T cells of normal skin.

Worth noting for this clone: As yet, its antigen is unknown.

Isolated RNA was reverse transcribed into cDNA used as the sequencing template. The table came from immunoSEQ multiplex PCR; TCRdb's copy has only in-frame clones and leaves some out. The sample gives 200,000 or so clones, roughly 50% of which show up once; 5.5% is in the top ten. As for treatment: oral pan-JAK inhibitor, 5-10 mg twice daily. Germline V gene data show CDR1 as GTSNPN and CDR2 as SVGIG (reference sequence). There are 11 residues in the CDR3. V was clipped by 3 bases and J by 6 bases, with 9 bases between them. This specimen was CD4+ T cells sorted from blood, taken at week 24, from a patient treated with tofacitinib. The receptor was isolated from a human donor with alopecia areata. The chain carries TRBV30 and TRBJ2-7, with D uncertain. This chain's CDR3 is CAWSMGSEQYF. The CDR3 nucleotides read TGTGCCTGGAGCATGGGTAGCGAGCAGTACTTC.